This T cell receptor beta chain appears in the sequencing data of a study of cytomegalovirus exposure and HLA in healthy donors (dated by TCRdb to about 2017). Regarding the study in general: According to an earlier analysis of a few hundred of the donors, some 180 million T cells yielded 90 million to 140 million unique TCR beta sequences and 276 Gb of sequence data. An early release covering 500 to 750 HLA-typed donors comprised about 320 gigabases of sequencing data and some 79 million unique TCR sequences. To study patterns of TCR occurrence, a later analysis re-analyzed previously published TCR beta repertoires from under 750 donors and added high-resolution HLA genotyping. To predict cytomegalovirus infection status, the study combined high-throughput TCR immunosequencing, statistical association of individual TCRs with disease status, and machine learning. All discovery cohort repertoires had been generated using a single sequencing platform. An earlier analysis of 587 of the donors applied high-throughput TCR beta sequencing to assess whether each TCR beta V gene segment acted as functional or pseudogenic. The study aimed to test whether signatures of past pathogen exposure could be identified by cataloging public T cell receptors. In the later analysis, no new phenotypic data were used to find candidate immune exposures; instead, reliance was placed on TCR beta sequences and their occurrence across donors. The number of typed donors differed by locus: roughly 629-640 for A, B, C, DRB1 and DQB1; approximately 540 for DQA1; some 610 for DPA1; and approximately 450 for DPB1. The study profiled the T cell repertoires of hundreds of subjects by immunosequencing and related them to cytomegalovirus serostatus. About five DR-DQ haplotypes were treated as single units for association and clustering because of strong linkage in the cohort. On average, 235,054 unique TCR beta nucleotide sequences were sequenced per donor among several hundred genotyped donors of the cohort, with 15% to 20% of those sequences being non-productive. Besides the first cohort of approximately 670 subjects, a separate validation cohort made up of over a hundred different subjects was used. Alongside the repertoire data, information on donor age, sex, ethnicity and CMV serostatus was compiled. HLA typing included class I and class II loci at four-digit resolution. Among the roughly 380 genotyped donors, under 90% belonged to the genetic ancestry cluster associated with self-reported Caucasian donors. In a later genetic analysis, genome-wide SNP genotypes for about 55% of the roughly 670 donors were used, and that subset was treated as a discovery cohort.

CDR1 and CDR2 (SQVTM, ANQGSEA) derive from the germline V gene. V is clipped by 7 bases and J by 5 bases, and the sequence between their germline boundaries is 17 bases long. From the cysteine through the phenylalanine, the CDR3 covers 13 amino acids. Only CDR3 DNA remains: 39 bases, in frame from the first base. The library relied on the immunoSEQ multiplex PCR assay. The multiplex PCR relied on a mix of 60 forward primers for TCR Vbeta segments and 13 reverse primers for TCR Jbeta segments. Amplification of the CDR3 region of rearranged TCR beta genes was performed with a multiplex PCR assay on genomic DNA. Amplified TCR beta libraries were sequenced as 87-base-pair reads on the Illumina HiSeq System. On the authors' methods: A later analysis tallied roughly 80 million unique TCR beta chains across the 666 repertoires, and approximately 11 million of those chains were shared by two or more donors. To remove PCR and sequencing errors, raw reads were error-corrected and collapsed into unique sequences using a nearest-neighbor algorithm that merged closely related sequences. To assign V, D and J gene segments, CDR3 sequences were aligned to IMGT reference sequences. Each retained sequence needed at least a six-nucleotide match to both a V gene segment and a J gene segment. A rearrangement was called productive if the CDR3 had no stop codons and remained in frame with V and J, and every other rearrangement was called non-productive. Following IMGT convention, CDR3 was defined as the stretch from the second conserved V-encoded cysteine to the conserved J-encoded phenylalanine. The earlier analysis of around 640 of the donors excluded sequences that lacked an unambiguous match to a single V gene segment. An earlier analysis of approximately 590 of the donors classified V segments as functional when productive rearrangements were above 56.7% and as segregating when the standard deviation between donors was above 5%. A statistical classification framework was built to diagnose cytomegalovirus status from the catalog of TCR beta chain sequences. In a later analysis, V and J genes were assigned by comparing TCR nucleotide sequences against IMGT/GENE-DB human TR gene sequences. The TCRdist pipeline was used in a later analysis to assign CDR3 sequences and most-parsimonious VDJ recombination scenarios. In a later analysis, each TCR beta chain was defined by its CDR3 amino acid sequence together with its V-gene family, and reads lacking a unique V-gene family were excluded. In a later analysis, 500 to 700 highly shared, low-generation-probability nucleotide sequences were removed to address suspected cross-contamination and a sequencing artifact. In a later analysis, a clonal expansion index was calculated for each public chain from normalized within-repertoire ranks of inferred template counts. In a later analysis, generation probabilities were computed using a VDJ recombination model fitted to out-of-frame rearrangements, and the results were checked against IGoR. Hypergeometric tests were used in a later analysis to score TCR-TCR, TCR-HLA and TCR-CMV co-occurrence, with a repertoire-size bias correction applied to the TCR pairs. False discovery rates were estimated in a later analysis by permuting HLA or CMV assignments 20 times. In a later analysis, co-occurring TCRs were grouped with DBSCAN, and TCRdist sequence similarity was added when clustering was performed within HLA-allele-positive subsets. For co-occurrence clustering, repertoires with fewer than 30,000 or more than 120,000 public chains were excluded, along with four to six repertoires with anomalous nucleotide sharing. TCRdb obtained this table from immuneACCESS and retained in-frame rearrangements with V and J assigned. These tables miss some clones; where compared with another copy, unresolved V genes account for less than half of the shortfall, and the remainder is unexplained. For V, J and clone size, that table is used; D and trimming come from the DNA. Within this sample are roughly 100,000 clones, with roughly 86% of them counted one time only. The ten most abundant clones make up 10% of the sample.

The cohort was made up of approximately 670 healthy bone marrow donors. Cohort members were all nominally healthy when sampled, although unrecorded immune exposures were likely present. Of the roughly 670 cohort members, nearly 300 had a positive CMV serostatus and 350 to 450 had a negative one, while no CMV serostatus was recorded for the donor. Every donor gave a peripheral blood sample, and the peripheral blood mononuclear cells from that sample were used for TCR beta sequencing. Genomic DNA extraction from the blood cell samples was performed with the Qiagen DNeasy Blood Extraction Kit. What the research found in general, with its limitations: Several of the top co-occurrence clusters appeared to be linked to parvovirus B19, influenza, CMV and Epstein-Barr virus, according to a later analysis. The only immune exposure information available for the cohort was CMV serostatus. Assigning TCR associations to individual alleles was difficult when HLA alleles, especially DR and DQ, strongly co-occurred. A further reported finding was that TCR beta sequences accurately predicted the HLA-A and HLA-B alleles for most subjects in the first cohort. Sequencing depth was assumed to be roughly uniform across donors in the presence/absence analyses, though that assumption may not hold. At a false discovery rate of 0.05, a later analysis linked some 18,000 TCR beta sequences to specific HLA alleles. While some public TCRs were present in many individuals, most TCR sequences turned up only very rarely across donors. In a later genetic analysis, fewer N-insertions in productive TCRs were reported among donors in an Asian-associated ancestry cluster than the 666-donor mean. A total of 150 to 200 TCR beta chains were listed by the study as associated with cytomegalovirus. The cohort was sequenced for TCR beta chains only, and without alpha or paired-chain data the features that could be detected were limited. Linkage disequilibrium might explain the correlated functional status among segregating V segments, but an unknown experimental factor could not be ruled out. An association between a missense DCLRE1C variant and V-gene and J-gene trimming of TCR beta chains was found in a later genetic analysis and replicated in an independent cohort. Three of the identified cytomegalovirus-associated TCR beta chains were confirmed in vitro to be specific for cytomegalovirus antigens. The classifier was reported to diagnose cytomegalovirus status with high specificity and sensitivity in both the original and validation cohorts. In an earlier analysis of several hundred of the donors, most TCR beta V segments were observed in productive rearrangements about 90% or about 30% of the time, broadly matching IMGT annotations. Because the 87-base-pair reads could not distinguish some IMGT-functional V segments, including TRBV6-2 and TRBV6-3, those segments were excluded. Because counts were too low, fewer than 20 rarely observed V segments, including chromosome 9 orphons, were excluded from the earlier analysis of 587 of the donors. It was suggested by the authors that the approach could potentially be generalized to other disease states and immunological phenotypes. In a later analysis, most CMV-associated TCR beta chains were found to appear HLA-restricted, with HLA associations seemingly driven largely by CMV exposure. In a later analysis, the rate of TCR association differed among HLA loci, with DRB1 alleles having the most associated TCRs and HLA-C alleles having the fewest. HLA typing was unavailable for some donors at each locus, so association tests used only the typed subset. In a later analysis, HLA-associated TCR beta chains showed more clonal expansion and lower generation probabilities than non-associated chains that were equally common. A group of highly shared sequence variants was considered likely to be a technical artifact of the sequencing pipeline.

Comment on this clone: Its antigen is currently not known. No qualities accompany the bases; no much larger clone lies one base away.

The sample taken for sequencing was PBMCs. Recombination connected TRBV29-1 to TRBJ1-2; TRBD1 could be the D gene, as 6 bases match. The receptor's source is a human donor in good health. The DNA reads TGCAGCGCCGGCGGGGGCGGCTTTTATGGCTACACCTTC. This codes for CSAGGGGFYGYTF.